This T cell receptor (beta chain) was profiled in a study of cytomegalovirus exposure and HLA in healthy donors. For the study at large: Per a later analysis, the 666 first-cohort and some 130 validation repertoires shared one platform.

This CDR3 region has 12 residues. The V gene lost 2 bases and the J gene lost 7 bases, with 8 bases spanning the gap. In germline, CDR1 is MNHEY, CDR2 SVGAGI. An approximately 120-subject validation cohort, separate from the approximately 720-subject first cohort, supplied the donors. Sequenced by immunoSEQ multiplex PCR; TCRdb stores in-frame clones only, minus some. This sample has more than 200,000 clones; roughly 90% occur once, and the top ten carry approximately 12%. Study-wide results and caveats: The tendency of first-cohort TCR clusters to co-occur in the 130 or so validation repertoires was identified by a subsequent analysis. Most TCR sequences proved rare, with some public TCRs found in many donors.

Ten or more counts support this clone. Its antigen is not identified. The chain recombines TRBV6-5 with TRBJ1-2; tentative D call: TRBD1 (5 bases). Material: PBMCs. This TCR came from a man younger than 35 in good health and CMV-seropositive. This CDR3 is CASSYQGGGYTF. In DNA, the CDR3 is TGTGCCAGCAGTTACCAGGGTGGTGGCTACACCTTC.